The source of this T cell receptor (beta chain) is a study of CD8 T cells in Susac syndrome. The CDR3 has 13 residues. CDR1 is SGHRS and CDR2 is YFSETQ in the germline V gene. Concerning this clonotype: Mismatch with germline at one junction end may stem from a read error.

Random hexamers primed reverse transcription of about 0.45 to 1 ug RNA. Each CDR3 protein is one row after TCRdb ran MiXCR on the immunoSEQ multiplex PCR reads. The repertoire holds 170,000 or so distinct CDR3 sequences, with 90% to 95% as singletons. The origin of this receptor is a human donor with Susac syndrome. The sequenced sample consisted of CD4+ T cells from PBMCs. The J gene is TRBJ1-1, the V gene TRBV5-1; no clear D. As DNA, the CDR3 is TGCGCCAGCGCGTCAGGTTTTAACACTGAAGTTTTCTTT. Amino acids: CASASGFNTEVFF. Combining the CDR3 with reference TRBV5-1 and TRBJ1-1 gives the whole variable domain KAGVTQTPRYLIKTRGQQVTLSCSPISGHRSVSWYQQTPGQGLQFLFEYFSETQRNKGNFPGRFSGRQFSNSRSEMNVSTLELGDSALYLCASASGFNTEVFFGQGTRLTVV.